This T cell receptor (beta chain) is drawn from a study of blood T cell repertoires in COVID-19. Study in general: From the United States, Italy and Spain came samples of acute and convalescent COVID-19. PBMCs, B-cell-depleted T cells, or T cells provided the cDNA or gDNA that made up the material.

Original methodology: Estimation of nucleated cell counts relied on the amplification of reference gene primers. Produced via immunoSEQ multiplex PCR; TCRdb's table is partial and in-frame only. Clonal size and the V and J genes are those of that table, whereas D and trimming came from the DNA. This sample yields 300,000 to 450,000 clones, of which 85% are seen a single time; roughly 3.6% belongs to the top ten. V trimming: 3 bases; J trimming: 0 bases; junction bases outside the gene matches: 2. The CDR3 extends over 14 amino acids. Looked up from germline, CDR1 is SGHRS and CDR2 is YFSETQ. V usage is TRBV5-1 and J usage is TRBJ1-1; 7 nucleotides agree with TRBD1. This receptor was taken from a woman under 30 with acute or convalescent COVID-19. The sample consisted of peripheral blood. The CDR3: CASSWDSLNTEAFF. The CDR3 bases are TGCGCCAGCAGCTGGGACAGTTTGAACACTGAAGCTTTCTTT.